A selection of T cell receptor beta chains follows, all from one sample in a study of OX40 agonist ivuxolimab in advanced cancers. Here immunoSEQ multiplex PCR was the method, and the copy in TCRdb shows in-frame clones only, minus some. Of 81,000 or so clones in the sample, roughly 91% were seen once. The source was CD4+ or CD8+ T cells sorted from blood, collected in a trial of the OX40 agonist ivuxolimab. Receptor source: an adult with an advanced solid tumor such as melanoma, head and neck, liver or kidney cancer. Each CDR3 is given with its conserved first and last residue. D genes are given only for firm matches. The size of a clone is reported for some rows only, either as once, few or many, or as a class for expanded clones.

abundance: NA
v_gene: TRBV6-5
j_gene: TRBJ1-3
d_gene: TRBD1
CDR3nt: TGTGCCAGCAGTTCCGGGACAGGGGGAGTTGGAAACACCATATATTTT
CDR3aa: CASSSGTGGVGNTIYF

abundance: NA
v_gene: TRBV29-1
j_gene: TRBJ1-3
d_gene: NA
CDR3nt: TGCAGCGTTGGAAACAGTGGAAACACCATATATTTT
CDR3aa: CSVGNSGNTIYF

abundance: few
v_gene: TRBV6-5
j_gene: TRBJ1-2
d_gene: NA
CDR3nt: TGTGCCAGCAGGCGAGAGGGCTATGGCTACACCTTC
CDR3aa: CASRREGYGYTF

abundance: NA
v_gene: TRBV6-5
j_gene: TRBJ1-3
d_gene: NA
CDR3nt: TGTGCCAGCAGTTACTCGGGGTCTAACGGAAACACCATATATTTT
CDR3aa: CASSYSGSNGNTIYF

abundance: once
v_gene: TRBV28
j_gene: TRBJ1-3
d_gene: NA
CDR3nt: TGTGCCAGCCACTCGAGGGGGGGAAACACCATATATTTT
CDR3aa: CASHSRGGNTIYF

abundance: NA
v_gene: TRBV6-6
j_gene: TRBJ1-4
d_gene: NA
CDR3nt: TGTGCCAGCAGTCAAAGGGGTACTAATGAAAAACTGTTTTTT
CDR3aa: CASSQRGTNEKLFF

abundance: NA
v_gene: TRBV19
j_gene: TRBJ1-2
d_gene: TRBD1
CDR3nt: TGTGCCAGTAGTATCGGGACAGATTATGGCTACACCTTC
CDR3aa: CASSIGTDYGYTF

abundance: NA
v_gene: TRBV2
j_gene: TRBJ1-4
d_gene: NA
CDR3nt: TGTGCCATCCAGCAGGGGCTGGGTAATGAAAAACTGTTTTTT
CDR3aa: CAIQQGLGNEKLFF

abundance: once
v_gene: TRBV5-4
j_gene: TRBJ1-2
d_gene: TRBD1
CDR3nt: TGTGCCAGCAGCTTGAAGGGGGCCTATGGCTACACCTTC
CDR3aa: CASSLKGAYGYTF

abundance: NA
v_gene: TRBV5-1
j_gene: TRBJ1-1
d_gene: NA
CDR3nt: TGCGCCAGCAGCTTCCAGGGCGGGGGCACTGAAGCTTTCTTT
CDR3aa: CASSFQGGGTEAFF

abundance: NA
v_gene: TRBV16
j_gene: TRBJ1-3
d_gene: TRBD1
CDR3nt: TGTGCCAGCAGCCCACGGACAGGGCGTGGGGGAAACACCATATATTTT
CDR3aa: CASSPRTGRGGNTIYF

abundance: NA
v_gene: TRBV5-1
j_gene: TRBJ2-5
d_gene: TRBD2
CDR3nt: TGCGCCAGCAGCTTTTGGGGGGGGCAAGAGACCCAGTACTTC
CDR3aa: CASSFWGGQETQYF

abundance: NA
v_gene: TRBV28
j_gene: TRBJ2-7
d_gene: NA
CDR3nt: TGTGCCAGCAGTCTCTATACAGCTTACGAGCAGTACTTC
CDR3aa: CASSLYTAYEQYF